Listed below are T cell receptor beta chains from one sample, sequenced in a study of early T cells in non-severe SARS-CoV-2 infection. In TCRdb, the 5' RACE reads were re-called with MiXCR into one record per CDR3 protein. The data hold approximately 120,000 distinct CDR3 sequences, with around 14% observed a single time. Sequencing was performed on whole blood. These receptors all stem from an adult who was a healthcare worker with PCR-confirmed SARS-CoV-2 infection or an uninfected control (not recorded which). CDR3s include the opening cysteine and the closing phenylalanine or tryptophan. Each record gives: J gene, D gene, V gene, CDR3 length, clone size, CDR3 DNA, CDR3 protein. D genes are given only for firm matches. Size tells how often a clone was seen (once, few, many) or the class of an expanded clone, and some rows leave it out.

>TRBJ1-2|.|TRBV7-8|16|.
TGTGCCAGCAGCTTAGCTCGGAATGGGGTGGACTATGGCTACACCTTC
CASSLARNGVDYGYTF
>TRBJ1-1|.|TRBV10-2|12|few
TGCGCCAGCAGTGACAGGAACACTGAAGCTTTCTTT
CASSDRNTEAFF
>TRBJ1-2|.|TRBV3-1|14|few
TGTGCCAGCAGCCACAAGGAGGATTACTATGGCTACACCTTC
CASSHKEDYYGYTF
>TRBJ2-1|TRBD2|TRBV6-2/TRBV6-3|14|few
TGTGCCAGCAGTTACTCTAGCGGGTACAATGAGCAGTTCTTC
CASSYSSGYNEQFF
>TRBJ2-3|.|TRBV10-3|14|.
TGTGCCATCAGCCCGGACCGAGCCACAGATACGCAGTATTTT
CAISPDRATDTQYF
>TRBJ2-3|.|TRBV7-8|13|.
TGTGCCAGCAGCTTAAGTCTCAAGGATACGCAGTATTTT
CASSLSLKDTQYF
>TRBJ2-7|.|TRBV11-2|13|few
TGTGCCACCCGGGACCCCCTCTTCTACGAGCAGTACTTC
CATRDPLFYEQYF
>TRBJ1-1|TRBD1|TRBV2|13|.
TGTGCCAGCAGGCTCGACAGGGCCACTGAAGCTTTCTTT
CASRLDRATEAFF
>TRBJ2-1|.|TRBV3-1|15|.
TGTGCCAGCAGCCAAGACGTCGGGACCTACAATGAGCAGTTCTTC
CASSQDVGTYNEQFF
>TRBJ1-2|TRBD1|TRBV28|15|.
TGTGCCAGCAGTCGAAAGACAGGGGGCCCGTATGGCTACACCTTC
CASSRKTGGPYGYTF
>TRBJ2-2|.|TRBV2|13|many
TGTGCCACTGCAAGGGGGAACACCGGGGAGCTGTTTTTT
CATARGNTGELFF
>TRBJ1-1|TRBD1|TRBV6-6|19|.
TGTGCCAGCAGTTACTCCTCAGGGGGCGCGAGAATGCGGAACACTGAAGCTTTCTTT
CASSYSSGGARMRNTEAFF
>TRBJ1-2|TRBD1|TRBV5-6|14|many
TGTGCCAGCAGCCCAGGGACAGGGGGCTATGGCTACACCTTC
CASSPGTGGYGYTF
>TRBJ2-3|.|TRBV28|14|.
TGTGCCAGCAGCGGGAAAACAGGGCGAGATACGCAGTATTTT
CASSGKTGRDTQYF
>TRBJ1-3|.|TRBV11-2|15|.
TGTGCCAGCAGCTTCGTCGGGGAGGCTGGAAACACCATATATTTT
CASSFVGEAGNTIYF
>TRBJ2-3|.|TRBV5-5|13|many
TGTGCCAGCAGCTTACTGGGCACAGATACGCAGTATTTT
CASSLLGTDTQYF
>TRBJ1-2|.|TRBV30|13|.
TGTGCCTGGAGGGGTGCACCGGGCTATGGCTACACCTTC
CAWRGAPGYGYTF
>TRBJ2-5|TRBD2|TRBV5-1|16|.
TGCGCCAGCAGCATCGCACTAGCGGGGGGCAAAGAGACCCAGTACTTC
CASSIALAGGKETQYF
>TRBJ1-5|.|TRBV20-1|13|.
TGCAGTGCTCTCTCGGTGTTTGATCAGCCCCAGCATTTT
CSALSVFDQPQHF
>TRBJ1-2|TRBD1|TRBV5-8|14|few
TGTGCCAGCAGCTTTCGGGACAGCTTCTATGGCTACACCTTC
CASSFRDSFYGYTF
>TRBJ2-3|.|TRBV3-1|14|.
TGTGCCAGCAGCCAGAGGCTGGGAACAGATACGCAGTATTTT
CASSQRLGTDTQYF
>TRBJ1-6|.|TRBV3-1|14|.
TGTGCCAGCAGCTATTCGGACGGGGTTTCACCCCTCCACTTT
CASSYSDGVSPLHF
>TRBJ1-2|.|TRBV10-3|13|many
TGTGCCATCAGAACAGGGACCGAAAGTCCTTACACCTTC
CAIRTGTESPYTF
>TRBJ2-2|.|TRBV3-1|15|few
TGTGCCAGCAGCCAAGTACTAGAGGACACCGGGGAGCTGTTTTTT
CASSQVLEDTGELFF
>TRBJ1-2|.|TRBV9|12|few
TGTGCCAGCAGCGTAGGGGACTATGGCTACACCTTC
CASSVGDYGYTF
>TRBJ1-1|TRBD1|TRBV15|14|few
TGTGCCACCAGTCCGGGACAGGGGGACACTGAAGCTTTCTTT
CATSPGQGDTEAFF
>TRBJ1-1|.|TRBV18|13|.
TGTGCCAGCTCACCATTGCAGGGATTTGAAGCTTTCTTT
CASSPLQGFEAFF
>TRBJ1-3|.|TRBV3-1|17|.
TGTGCCAGCAGCCAAGATCGCTTAGGGGCAGGTGGAAACACCATATATTTT
CASSQDRLGAGGNTIYF
>TRBJ2-1|TRBD2|TRBV7-6|16|.
TGTGCCAGCAGCTTGGGCGGGGGGGCCGTGGCGAATGAGCAGTTCTTC
CASSLGGGAVANEQFF
>TRBJ2-2|.|TRBV12-3/TRBV12-4|15|.
TGTGCCAGCAGTCCGGCAAGCGGAGCCACCGGGGAGCTGTTTTTT
CASSPASGATGELFF
>TRBJ2-1|.|TRBV3-1|13|.
TGTGCCAGCAGCCAAGGAGGGACCGACCTGCAGTTCTTC
CASSQGGTDLQFF
>TRBJ2-1|TRBD2|TRBV18|17|few
TGTGCCAGCTCACCGATTACTAGCGGGGTCCACTACAATGAGCAGTTCTTC
CASSPITSGVHYNEQFF
>TRBJ2-1|.|TRBV27|20|few
TGTGCCAGCAGTTTTTACGGGACCCGAGGGGGTACTCGCTCCTACAATGAGCAGTTCTTC
CASSFYGTRGGTRSYNEQFF
>TRBJ2-5|TRBD2|TRBV11-2|18|many
TGTGCCAGCAGCCCTGGGACTAGCGGGCGATCCGCGGGAGAGACCCAGTACTTC
CASSPGTSGRSAGETQYF
>TRBJ2-7|.|TRBV6-4|16|few
TGTGCCAGCAGAGATGACCCATCCCAGGGGTTCTACGAGCAGTACTTC
CASRDDPSQGFYEQYF
>TRBJ2-7|.|TRBV12-3/TRBV12-4|14|many
TGTGCCAGCAGTTCCTGGACCCTCTCCTACGAGCAGTACTTC
CASSSWTLSYEQYF
>TRBJ1-1|TRBD1|TRBV18|12|few
TGTGCCAGCTCACCAACAGGGGATGAAGCTTTCTTT
CASSPTGDEAFF
>TRBJ2-3|TRBD2|TRBV7-9|15|.
TGTGCCAGCAGCTTAGCTCGCGGGAGGACAGATACGCAGTATTTT
CASSLARGRTDTQYF
>TRBJ2-7|.|TRBV20-1|11|few
TGCAGTGCTAGTGGAGGCCACGAGCAGTACTTC
CSASGGHEQYF
>TRBJ1-6|TRBD1|TRBV20-1|14|.
TGCAGTGCTAGGCAGGGGGAAAGGAATTCACCCCTCCACTTT
CSARQGERNSPLHF
>TRBJ1-1|TRBD1|TRBV29-1|13|few
TGCAGCGCCACTGACAGGGGCGGCACTGAAGCTTTCTTT
CSATDRGGTEAFF
>TRBJ2-1|.|TRBV27|16|many
TGTGCCAGCAAACCCCTCGCTGGGAGCTCCTACAATGAGCAGTTCTTC
CASKPLAGSSYNEQFF
>TRBJ2-3|.|TRBV6-6|12|.
TGTGCCAGCAGTTACAGTTCAGATACGCAGTATTTT
CASSYSSDTQYF
>TRBJ2-7|.|TRBV4-1|13|few
TGCGCCAGCAGCCAAGCCCCCGGATACGAGCAGTACTTC
CASSQAPGYEQYF
>TRBJ2-4|.|TRBV19|14|.
TGTGCCAGTAGTAATCCCGGGGCCAAAAACATTCAGTACTTC
CASSNPGAKNIQYF
>TRBJ1-3|.|TRBV18|17|few
TGTGCCAGCTCACCACTCCCCGGGTCTAAGAGCGGAAACACCATATATTTT
CASSPLPGSKSGNTIYF
>TRBJ1-5|.|TRBV6-1|13|few
TGTGCCAGCAGTGAAGCGCGGCGTCAGCCCCAGCATTTT
CASSEARRQPQHF
>TRBJ1-5|.|TRBV18|16|few
TGTGCCAGCTCACCGAATTATGGGGGAGGCAATCAGCCCCAGCATTTT
CASSPNYGGGNQPQHF
>TRBJ2-7|TRBD1|TRBV5-1|16|few
TGCGCCAGCAGCTTGGCCCCTTCAGGGGGTCCGTACGAGCAGTACTTC
CASSLAPSGGPYEQYF
>TRBJ2-7|.|TRBV4-1|14|.
TGCGCCAGCAGCTATACTTGGCCCGCGGGCGAGCAGTACTTC
CASSYTWPAGEQYF
>TRBJ2-3|.|TRBV12-3/TRBV12-4|14|few
TGTGCCAGCAGCCGCGATCGCCCCGGAGATACGCAGTATTTT
CASSRDRPGDTQYF
>TRBJ1-1|TRBD1|TRBV4-1|16|many
TGCGCCAGCAGCCCAAGTGGACAGGGGGCGCGGGAGGGAGCTTTCTTT
CASSPSGQGAREGAFF
>TRBJ1-2|TRBD1|TRBV2|16|many
TGTGCCAGCAAGAAGGGGACAGGGGGCAATCACTATGGCTACACCTTC
CASKKGTGGNHYGYTF
>TRBJ1-1|.|TRBV7-6|14|.
TGTGCCAGCAGCTTCGGGGGAGCGAACACTGAAGCTTTCTTT
CASSFGGANTEAFF
>TRBJ2-1|.|TRBV6-6|16|few
TGTGCCAGCAGTTACTCTGCCCCTGAGGAGGGGGGTGAGCAGTTCTTC
CASSYSAPEEGGEQFF
>TRBJ1-6|.|TRBV5-1|14|.
TGCGCCAGCAGCCAAAGCTCCTATAATTCACCCCTCCACTTT
CASSQSSYNSPLHF
>TRBJ2-5|.|TRBV30|12|.
TGTGCCTCCGAGGGGGGCCTAGAGACCCAGTACTTC
CASEGGLETQYF
>TRBJ2-3|.|TRBV14|15|many
TGTGCCAGCAGCCGCGGGCCCTCTGGATCAGATACGCAGTATTTT
CASSRGPSGSDTQYF
>TRBJ1-5|.|TRBV3-1|13|.
TGTGCCAGCAGCCAAGGGAGGAGTCAGCCCCAGCATTTT
CASSQGRSQPQHF